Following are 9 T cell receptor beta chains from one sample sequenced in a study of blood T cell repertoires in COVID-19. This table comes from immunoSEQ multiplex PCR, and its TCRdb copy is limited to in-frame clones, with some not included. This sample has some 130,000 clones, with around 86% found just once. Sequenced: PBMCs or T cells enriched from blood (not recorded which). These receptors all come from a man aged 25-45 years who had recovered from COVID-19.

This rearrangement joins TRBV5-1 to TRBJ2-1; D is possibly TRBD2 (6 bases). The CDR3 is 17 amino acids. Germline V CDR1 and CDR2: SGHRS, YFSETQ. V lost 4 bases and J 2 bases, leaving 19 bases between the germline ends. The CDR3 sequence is CASSIQPGGSAYNEQFF. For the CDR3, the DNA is TGCGCCAGCAGCATCCAACCTGGAGGGAGCGCCTACAATGAGCAGTTCTTC.

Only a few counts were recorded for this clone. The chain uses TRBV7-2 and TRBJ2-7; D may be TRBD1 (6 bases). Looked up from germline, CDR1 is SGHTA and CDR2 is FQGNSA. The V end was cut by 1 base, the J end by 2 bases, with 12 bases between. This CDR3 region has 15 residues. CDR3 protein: CASSLVQGSTYEQYF. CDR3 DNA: TGTGCCAGCAGCTTAGTGCAGGGGTCCACCTACGAGCAGTACTTC.

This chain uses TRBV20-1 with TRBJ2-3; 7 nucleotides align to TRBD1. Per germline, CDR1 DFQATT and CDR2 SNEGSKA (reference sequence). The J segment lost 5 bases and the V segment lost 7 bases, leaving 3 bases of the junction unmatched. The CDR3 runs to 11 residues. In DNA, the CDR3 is TGCAGTGTTCAGGGGGTAGATACGCAGTATTTT. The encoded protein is CSVQGVDTQYF.

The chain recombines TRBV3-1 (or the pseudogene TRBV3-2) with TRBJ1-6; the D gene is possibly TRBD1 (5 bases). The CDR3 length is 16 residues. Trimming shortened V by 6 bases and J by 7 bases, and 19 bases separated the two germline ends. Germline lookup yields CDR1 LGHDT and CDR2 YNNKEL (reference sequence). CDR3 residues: CASRPSGGGMNSPLHF. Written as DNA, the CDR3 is TGTGCCAGCAGACCTAGTGGGGGGGGGATGAATTCACCCCTCCACTTT.

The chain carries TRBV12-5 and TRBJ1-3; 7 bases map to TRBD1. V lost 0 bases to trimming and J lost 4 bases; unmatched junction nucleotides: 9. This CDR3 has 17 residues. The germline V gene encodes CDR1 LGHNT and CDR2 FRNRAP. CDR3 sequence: CASGLVRDRATGNTIYF. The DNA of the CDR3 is TGTGCTAGTGGTTTGGTACGAGACAGGGCTACAGGAAACACCATATATTTT.

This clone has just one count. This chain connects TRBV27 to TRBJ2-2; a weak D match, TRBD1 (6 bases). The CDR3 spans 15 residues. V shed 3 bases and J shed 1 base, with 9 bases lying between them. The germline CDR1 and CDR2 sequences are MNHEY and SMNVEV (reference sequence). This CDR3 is CASSLRGWNTGELFF. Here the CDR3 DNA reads TGTGCCAGCAGTTTGAGGGGGTGGAACACCGGGGAGCTGTTTTTT.

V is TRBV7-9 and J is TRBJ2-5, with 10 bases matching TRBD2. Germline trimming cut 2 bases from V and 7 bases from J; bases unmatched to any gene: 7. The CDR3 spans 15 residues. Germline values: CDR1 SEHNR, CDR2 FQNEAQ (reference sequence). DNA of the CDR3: TGTGCCAGCAGCTTATATACTAGCGGGGTGCCGACCCAGTACTTC. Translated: CASSLYTSGVPTQYF.

CDR3 amino acids: CASSTSGPTGFF. CDR3 coding DNA: TGTGCCAGCAGCACCTCCGGTCCCACAGGTTTCTTC. The chain recombines TRBV12-3 or TRBV12-4 with TRBJ2-1; a weak D match, TRBD1 (5 bases). The CDR3 runs 12 residues. V was trimmed by 6 bases and J by 16 bases, leaving 19 bases between them.

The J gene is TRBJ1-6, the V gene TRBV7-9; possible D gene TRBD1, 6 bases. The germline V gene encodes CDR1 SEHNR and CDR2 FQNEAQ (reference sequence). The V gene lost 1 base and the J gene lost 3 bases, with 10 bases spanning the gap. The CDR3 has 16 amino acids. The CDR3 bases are TGTGCCAGCAGCTTAGTGAAGGGGGTCTATAATTCACCCCTCCACTTT. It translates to CASSLVKGVYNSPLHF. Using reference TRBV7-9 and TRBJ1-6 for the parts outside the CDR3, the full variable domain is DTGVSQNPRHKITKRGQNVTFRCDPISEHNRLYWYRQTLGQGPEFLTYFQNEAQLEKSRLLSDRFSAERPKGSFSTLEIQRTEQGDSAMYLCASSLVKGVYNSPLHFGNGTRLTVT.